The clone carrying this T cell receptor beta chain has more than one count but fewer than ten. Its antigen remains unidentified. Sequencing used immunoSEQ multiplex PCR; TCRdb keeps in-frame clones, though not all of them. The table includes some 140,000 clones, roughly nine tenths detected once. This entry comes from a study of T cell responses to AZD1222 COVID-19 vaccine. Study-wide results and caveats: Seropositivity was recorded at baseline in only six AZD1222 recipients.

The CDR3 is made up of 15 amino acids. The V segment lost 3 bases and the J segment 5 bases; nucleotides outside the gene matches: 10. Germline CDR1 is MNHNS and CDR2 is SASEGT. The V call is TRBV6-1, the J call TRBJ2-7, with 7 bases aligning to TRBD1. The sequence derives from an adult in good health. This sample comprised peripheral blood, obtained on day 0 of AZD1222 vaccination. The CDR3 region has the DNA TGTGCCAGCAGTGAGTTTAATAGGGGGCACGACGAGCAGTACTTC. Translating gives CASSEFNRGHDEQYF.